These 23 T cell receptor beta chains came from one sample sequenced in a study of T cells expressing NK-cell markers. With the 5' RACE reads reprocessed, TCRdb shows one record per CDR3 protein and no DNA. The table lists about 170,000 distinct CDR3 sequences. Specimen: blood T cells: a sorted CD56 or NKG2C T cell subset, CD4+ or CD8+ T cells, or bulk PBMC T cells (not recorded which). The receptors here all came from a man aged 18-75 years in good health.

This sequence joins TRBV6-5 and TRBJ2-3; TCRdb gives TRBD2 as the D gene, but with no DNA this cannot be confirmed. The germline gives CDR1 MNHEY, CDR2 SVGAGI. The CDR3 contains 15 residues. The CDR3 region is CASSYTGLAGYTQYF.

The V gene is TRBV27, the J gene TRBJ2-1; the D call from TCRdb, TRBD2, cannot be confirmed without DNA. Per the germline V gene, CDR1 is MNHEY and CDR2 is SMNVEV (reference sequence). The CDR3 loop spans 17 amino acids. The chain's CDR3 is CASSLLAGESSYNEQFF.

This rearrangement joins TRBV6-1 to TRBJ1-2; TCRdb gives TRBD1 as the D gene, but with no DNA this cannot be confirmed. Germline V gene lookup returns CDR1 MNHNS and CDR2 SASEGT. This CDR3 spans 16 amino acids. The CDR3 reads CASISDAGQNNYGYTF.

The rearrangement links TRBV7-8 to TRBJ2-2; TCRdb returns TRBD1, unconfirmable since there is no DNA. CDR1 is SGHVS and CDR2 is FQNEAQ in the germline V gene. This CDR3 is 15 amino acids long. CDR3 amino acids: CASSTSSPGTGELFF. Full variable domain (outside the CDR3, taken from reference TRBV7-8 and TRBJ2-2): GAGVSQSPRYKVAKRGQDVALRCDPISGHVSLFWYQQALGQGPEFLTYFQNEAQLDKSGLPSDRFFAERPEGSVSTLKIQRTQQEDSAVYLCASSTSSPGTGELFFGEGSRLTVL.

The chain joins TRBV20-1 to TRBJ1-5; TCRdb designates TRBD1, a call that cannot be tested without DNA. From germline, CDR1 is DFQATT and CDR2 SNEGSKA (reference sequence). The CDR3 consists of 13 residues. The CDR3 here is CSAIDRGNQPQHF.

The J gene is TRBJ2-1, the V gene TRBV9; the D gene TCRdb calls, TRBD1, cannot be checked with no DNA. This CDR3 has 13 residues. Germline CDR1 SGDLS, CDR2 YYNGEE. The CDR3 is CASSLNRDNEQFF. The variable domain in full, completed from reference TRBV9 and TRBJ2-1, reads DSGVTQTPKHLITATGQRVTLRCSPRSGDLSVYWYQQSLDQGLQFLIQYYNGEERAKGNILERFSAQQFPDLHSELNLSSLELGDSALYFCASSLNRDNEQFFGPGTRLTVL.

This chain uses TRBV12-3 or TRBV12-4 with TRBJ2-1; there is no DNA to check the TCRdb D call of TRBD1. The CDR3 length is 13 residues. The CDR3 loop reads CASSTNRVDEQFF.

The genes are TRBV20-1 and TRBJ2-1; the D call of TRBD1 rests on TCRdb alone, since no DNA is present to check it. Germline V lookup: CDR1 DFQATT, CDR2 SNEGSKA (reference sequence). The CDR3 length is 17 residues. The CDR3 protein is CSARDPPGGGHYNEQFF.

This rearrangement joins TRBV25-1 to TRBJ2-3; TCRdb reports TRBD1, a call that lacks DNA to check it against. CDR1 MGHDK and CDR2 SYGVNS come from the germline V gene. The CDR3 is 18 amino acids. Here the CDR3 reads CASSESRERAPPGDTQYF. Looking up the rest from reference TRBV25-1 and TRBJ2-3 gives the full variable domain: EADIYQTPRYLVIGTGKKITLECSQTMGHDKMYWYQQDPGMELHLIHYSYGVNSTEKGDLSSESTVSRIRTEHFPLTLESARPSHTSQYLCASSESRERAPPGDTQYFGPGTRLTVL.

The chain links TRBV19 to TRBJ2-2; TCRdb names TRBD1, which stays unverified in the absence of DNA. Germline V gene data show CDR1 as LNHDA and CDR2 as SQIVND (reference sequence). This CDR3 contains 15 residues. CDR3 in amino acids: CASSYDSANTGELFF. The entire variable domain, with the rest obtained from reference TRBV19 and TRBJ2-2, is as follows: DGGITQSPKYLFRKEGQNVTLSCEQNLNHDAMYWYRQDPGQGLRLIYYSQIVNDFQKGDIAEGYSVSREKKESFPLTVTSAQKNPTAFYLCASSYDSANTGELFFGEGSRLTVL.

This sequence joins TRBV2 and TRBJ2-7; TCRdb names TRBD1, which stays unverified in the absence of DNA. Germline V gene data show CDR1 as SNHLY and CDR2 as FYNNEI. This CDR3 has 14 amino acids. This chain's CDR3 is CASHPGTAYYEQYF.

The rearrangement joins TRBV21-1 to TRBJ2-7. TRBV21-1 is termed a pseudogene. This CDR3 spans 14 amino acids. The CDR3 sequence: CASSKTDSSYEQYF.

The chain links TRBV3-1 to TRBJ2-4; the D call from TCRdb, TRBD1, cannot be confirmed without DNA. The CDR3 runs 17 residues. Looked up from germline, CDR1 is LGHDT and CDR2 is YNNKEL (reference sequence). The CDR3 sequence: CASSQEGTALAKNIQYF.

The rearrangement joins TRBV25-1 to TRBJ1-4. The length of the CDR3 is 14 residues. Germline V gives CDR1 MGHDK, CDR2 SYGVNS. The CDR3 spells CASSNSDYNEKLFF.

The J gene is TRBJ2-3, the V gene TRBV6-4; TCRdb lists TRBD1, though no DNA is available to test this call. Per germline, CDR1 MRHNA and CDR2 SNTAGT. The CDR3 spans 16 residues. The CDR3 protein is CASSDGGAGGADTQYF.

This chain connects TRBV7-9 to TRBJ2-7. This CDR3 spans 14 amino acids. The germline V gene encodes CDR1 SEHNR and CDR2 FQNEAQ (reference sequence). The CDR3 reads CASSNTGRTYEQYF. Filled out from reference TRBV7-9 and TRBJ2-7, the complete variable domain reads DTGVSQNPRHKITKRGQNVTFRCDPISEHNRLYWYRQTLGQGPEFLTYFQNEAQLEKSRLLSDRFSAERPKGSFSTLEIQRTEQGDSAMYLCASSNTGRTYEQYFGPGTRLTVT.

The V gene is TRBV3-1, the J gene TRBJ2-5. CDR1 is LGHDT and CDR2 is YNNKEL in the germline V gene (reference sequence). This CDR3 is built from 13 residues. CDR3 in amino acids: CASSQELRGTQYF.

Here the CDR3 reads CSARVEERGPVTDTQYF. This chain joins TRBV20-1 and TRBJ2-3; as DNA is missing, the TRBD2 call by TCRdb cannot be tested. Germline V lookup: CDR1 DFQATT, CDR2 SNEGSKA (reference sequence). The length of the CDR3 is 17 residues.

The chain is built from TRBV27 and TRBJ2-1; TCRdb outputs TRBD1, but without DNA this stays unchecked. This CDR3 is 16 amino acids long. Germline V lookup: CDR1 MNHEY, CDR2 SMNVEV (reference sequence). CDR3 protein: CASSLFRTGGWYEQFF.

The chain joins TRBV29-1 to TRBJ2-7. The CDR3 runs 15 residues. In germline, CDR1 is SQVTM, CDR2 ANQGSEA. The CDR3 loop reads CSVEDLDATGYEQYF.

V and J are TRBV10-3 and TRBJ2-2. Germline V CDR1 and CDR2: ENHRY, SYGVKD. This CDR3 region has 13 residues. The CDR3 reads CAISESDTGELFF.

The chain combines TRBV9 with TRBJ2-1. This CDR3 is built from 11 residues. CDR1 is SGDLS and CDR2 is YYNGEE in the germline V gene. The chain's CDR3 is CASSLEREQFF.

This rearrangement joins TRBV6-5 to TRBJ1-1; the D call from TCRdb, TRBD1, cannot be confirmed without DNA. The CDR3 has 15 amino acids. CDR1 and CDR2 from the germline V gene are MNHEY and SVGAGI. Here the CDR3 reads CASSYSGHRNTEAFF.